Following are 5 T cell receptor beta chains from one sample sequenced in a study of control samples from healthy donors and cancer patients. Sequencing was performed with immunoSEQ multiplex PCR; in TCRdb, only in-frame clones are kept and a portion is missing. The sample lists about 89,000 clones, about 85% seen once, with 2% to 2.5% in the top ten. The sample comprised blood. These receptor sequences come from a woman aged 40 to 55 in good health.

This chain joins TRBV29-1 and TRBJ1-1; 8 bases fit TRBD1. The V gene end was trimmed by 5 bases and the J gene end by 2 bases; junction bases not matched to a gene: 4. The CDR3 has 13 residues. Looked up from germline, CDR1 is SQVTM and CDR2 is ANQGSEA. CDR3 sequence: CSVKGQANTEAFF. In DNA form, the CDR3 reads TGCAGCGTTAAGGGACAGGCCAACACTGAAGCTTTCTTT.

This sequence joins TRBV13 and TRBJ2-5, with 11 positions matching TRBD2. V dropped 2 bases and J dropped 5; count of bases not matched to a gene: 10. Germline CDR1 is PRHDT and CDR2 is FYEKMQ (reference sequence). The CDR3 covers 17 residues. CDR3 in DNA: TGTGCCAGCAGCTTAAGACTAGCGGGATACGTGGGGGAGACCCAGTACTTC. It translates to CASSLRLAGYVGETQYF.

V is TRBV29-1 and J is TRBJ2-7, with 10 bases that match TRBD1. Germline V lookup: CDR1 SQVTM, CDR2 ANQGSEA. This CDR3 region has 13 residues. The junction had 3 bases not matched to a gene; V was cut back by 6 bases and J by 1 base. The CDR3 loop reads CSVADRGSYEQYF. The DNA for the CDR3 is TGCAGCGTCGCGGACAGGGGGTCCTACGAGCAGTACTTC.

V usage is TRBV29-1 and J usage is TRBJ1-2; D gene unclear. This CDR3 has 13 amino acids. Trimming removed 4 bases at V and 6 bases at J, with 15 bases between. The germline gives CDR1 SQVTM, CDR2 ANQGSEA. The CDR3 sequence is CSVGKRLRHGYTF. CDR3 DNA sequence: TGCAGCGTTGGGAAAAGGCTCCGTCATGGCTACACCTTC.

The rearrangement uses TRBV6-2 or TRBV6-3 and TRBJ1-2; D may be TRBD1 (5 bases). CDR1 and CDR2 (germline): MNHEY, SVGEGT. The CDR3 spans 13 residues. V lost 6 bases to trimming and J lost 4 bases, with 12 bases between them. CDR3 sequence (DNA): TGTGCCAGCAGCCAGGGTCGGATCTATGGCTACACCTTC. Its translation: CASSQGRIYGYTF.